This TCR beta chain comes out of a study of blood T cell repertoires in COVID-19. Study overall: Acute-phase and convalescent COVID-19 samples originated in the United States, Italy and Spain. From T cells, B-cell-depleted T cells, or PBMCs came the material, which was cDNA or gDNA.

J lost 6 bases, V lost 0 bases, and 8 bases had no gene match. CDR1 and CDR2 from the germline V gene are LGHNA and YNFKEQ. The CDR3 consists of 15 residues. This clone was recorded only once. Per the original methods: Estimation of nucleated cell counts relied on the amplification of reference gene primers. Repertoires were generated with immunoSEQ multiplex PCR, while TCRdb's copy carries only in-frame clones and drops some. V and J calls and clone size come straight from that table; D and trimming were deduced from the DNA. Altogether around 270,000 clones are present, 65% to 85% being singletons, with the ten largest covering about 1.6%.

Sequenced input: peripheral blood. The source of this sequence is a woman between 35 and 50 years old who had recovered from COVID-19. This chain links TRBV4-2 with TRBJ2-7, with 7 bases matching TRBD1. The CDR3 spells CASSQDEGAPSEQYF. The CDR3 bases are TGTGCCAGCAGCCAAGATGAGGGGGCGCCGAGCGAGCAGTACTTC.